Presented here are 20 T cell receptor beta chains from one specimen sequenced in a study of shared clonotypes between healthy human individuals. TCRdb's copy holds only in-frame clones and misses some; the assay was immunoSEQ multiplex PCR. Here the sample spans more than 900,000 clones, roughly 74% being singletons. Material for sequencing was memory CD4+ T cells from PBMCs. Subset meaning: CD45RA-negative fraction. These receptors all come from a man aged 18 to 29 in good health. Some clones in this sample may be carry-over from other donors' samples.

This clone turned up a few times. CDR3 protein: CASSLPVRGPNYGYTF. For the CDR3, the DNA is TGCGCCAGCAGCCTTCCCGTCCGGGGGCCCAACTATGGCTACACCTTC. The chain combines TRBV4-1 with TRBJ1-2, with D maybe TRBD1 (6 bases). Trimming removed 4 bases from V and 2 bases from J, with 17 bases in between. Germline V gene lookup returns CDR1 MGHRA and CDR2 YSYEKL. CDR3 length equals 16 residues.

This clone was seen more than once but under ten times. The chain combines TRBV7-9 with TRBJ1-1; D is unclear. Germline-derived CDR1 and CDR2 are SEHNR and FQNEAQ (reference sequence). This CDR3 has 14 residues. V dropped 3 bases and J dropped 0 bases, with 8 bases sitting between them. The CDR3 sequence is CASSLYSLNTEAFF. The CDR3 DNA is TGTGCCAGCAGCTTGTACAGCCTGAACACTGAAGCTTTCTTT.

The V and J genes are TRBV5-4 and TRBJ2-5; 7 nucleotides match TRBD2. Germline values: CDR1 SGHNT, CDR2 YYREEE (reference sequence). The V gene end was trimmed by 4 bases and the J gene end by 4 bases; junction bases not matched to a gene: 10. The CDR3 runs to 15 residues. The CDR3 loop is CASSPPAGRAETQYF. CDR3 sequence (DNA): TGTGCCAGCAGCCCCCCGGCAGGGAGGGCAGAGACCCAGTACTTC.

There are a few counts of this clone. The chain employs TRBV5-6 and TRBJ1-6; 8 bases are a match to TRBD1. After removal of 3 bases from V and 9 bases from J, the junction contained 5 bases not matched to a gene. CDR3 length equals 14 residues. Looked up from germline, CDR1 is SGHDT and CDR2 is YYEEEE. The CDR3 loop is CASSSGQGGSPLHF. CDR3 DNA sequence: TGTGCCAGCAGCTCCGGACAGGGAGGTTCACCCCTCCACTTT.

The rearrangement uses TRBV5-1 and TRBJ1-4; a possible D gene is TRBD1 (6 bases). Germline V gene lookup returns CDR1 SGHRS and CDR2 YFSETQ. The V and J ends lost 1 base and 2 bases respectively, with 12 bases between them. This CDR3 comprises 16 residues. CDR3 region: CASSLTRGGTNEKLFF. The CDR3 coding sequence is TGCGCCAGCAGCTTGACCAGGGGAGGCACTAATGAAAAACTGTTTTTT. The full variable domain, its missing parts supplied by reference TRBV5-1 and TRBJ1-4, is KAGVTQTPRYLIKTRGQQVTLSCSPISGHRSVSWYQQTPGQGLQFLFEYFSETQRNKGNFPGRFSGRQFSNSRSEMNVSTLELGDSALYLCASSLTRGGTNEKLFFGSGTQLSVL.

In the case of this clone: A much larger clone lies one base from this, so it may be a read error. The sample contains more than one DNA sequence encoding this CDR3. This chain uses TRBV4-2 with TRBJ2-7; D may be TRBD2 (7 bases). The CDR3 loop spans 15 amino acids. The germline gives CDR1 LGHNA, CDR2 YNFKEQ. V gave up 3 bases and J gave up 2 bases, with 14 bases separating them. This CDR3 reads CASSQGGGGTYEQYF. CDR3 DNA sequence: TGTGCCAGCAGCCAGGGCGGGGGCGGAACCTACGAGCAGTACTTC.

This clone was counted between two and nine times. The chain employs TRBV7-2 and TRBJ2-3; tentative D call: TRBD2 (6 bases). The germline CDR1 and CDR2 sequences are SGHTA and FQGNSA. This CDR3 has 11 residues. Trimming pared 5 bases from V and 8 bases from J, leaving 8 bases between. CDR3 sequence: CASSPGGTQYF. The CDR3 nucleotides read TGTGCCAGCAGCCCCGGGGGTACGCAGTATTTT. Variable domain in full (rest from reference TRBV7-2 and TRBJ2-3): GAGVSQSPSNKVTEKGKDVELRCDPISGHTALYWYRQSLGQGLEFLIYFQGNSAPDKSGLPSDRFSAERTGGSVSTLTIQRTQQEDSAVYLCASSPGGTQYFGPGTRLTVL.

The chain employs TRBV7-9 and TRBJ1-2; the match to TRBD1 covers 9 bases. Germline V lookup: CDR1 SEHNR, CDR2 FQNEAQ (reference sequence). CDR3 length equals 16 residues. V shed 7 bases and J 4 bases; nucleotides not matched to a gene: 13. The chain's CDR3 is CASIRAGTGSSYGYTF. The CDR3, as DNA: TGTGCCAGCATTAGAGCTGGGACAGGGTCCTCCTATGGCTACACCTTC.

The J gene is TRBJ1-1, the V gene TRBV5-1; 7 nucleotides match TRBD1. The CDR3 consists of 14 residues. The trim removed 5 bases at V and 5 bases at J, leaving 9 bases unmatched. Germline-derived CDR1 and CDR2 are SGHRS and YFSETQ. Here the CDR3 DNA reads TGCGCCAGCAGGCAGGGGGGGCCGGGGACTGAAGCTTTCTTT. It codes for CASRQGGPGTEAFF. The full variable domain, its missing parts supplied by reference TRBV5-1 and TRBJ1-1, is KAGVTQTPRYLIKTRGQQVTLSCSPISGHRSVSWYQQTPGQGLQFLFEYFSETQRNKGNFPGRFSGRQFSNSRSEMNVSTLELGDSALYLCASRQGGPGTEAFFGQGTRLTVV.

This chain connects TRBV28 to TRBJ2-7; D is perhaps TRBD2 (6 bases). Germline V CDR1 and CDR2: MDHEN, SYDVKM. The CDR3 runs to 11 residues. V dropped 9 bases and J dropped 6 bases, with 12 bases sitting between them. CDR3 amino acids: CASGGVSEQYF. The CDR3 DNA follows: TGTGCCAGTGGAGGGGTCTCCGAGCAGTACTTC.

This chain joins TRBV4-2 and TRBJ1-4; D is perhaps TRBD1 (5 bases). The CDR3 runs to 16 residues. V dropped 4 bases and J dropped 4 bases, with 16 bases sitting between them. Germline lookup yields CDR1 LGHNA and CDR2 YNFKEQ. In nucleotides, the CDR3 is TGTGCCAGCAGCCCGGCGGCGGGGACTTATAATGAAAAACTGTTTTTT. Protein sequence: CASSPAAGTYNEKLFF.

This chain uses TRBV21-1 with TRBJ2-7; TRBD1 is the table's D call, not checked against the DNA. TRBV21-1 is described as a pseudogene. This CDR3 contains 15 residues. DNA for the CDR3: TGTGCCAGCAGCAAAGGGGACAGGGGGCTATACGAGCAGTACTTC. Encoded protein: CASSKGDRGLYEQYF.

J is TRBJ2-5 and V is TRBV29-1; 9 positions agree with TRBD2. Trimming cost V 6 bases and J 7 bases; bases outside gene matches: 15. The CDR3 has 15 residues. Germline values: CDR1 SQVTM, CDR2 ANQGSEA. In nucleotides, the CDR3 is TGCAGCGTAGAAACTAGCGGGTACGCCGAAGGGACCCAGTACTTC. This gives the protein CSVETSGYAEGTQYF.

The CDR3 here is CASSQPTRLGGYTF. CDR3 in DNA: TGCGCCAGCAGCCAGCCCACCCGTCTGGGGGGCTACACCTTC. The chain employs TRBV4-1 and TRBJ1-2; no firm D call. Deletions cut 3 bases from V and 8 bases from J, with 16 bases between. The CDR3 runs to 14 residues. CDR1 MGHRA and CDR2 YSYEKL come from the germline V gene.

Here the CDR3 reads CASSLGTSGETQYF. The DNA for the CDR3 is TGTGCCAGCAGTTTAGGGACTAGCGGGGAGACCCAGTACTTC. The chain recombines TRBV27 with TRBJ2-5, with 12 bases lining up with TRBD2. CDR3 length: 14 amino acids. Germline V gene sequence: CDR1 MNHEY, CDR2 SMNVEV (reference sequence). J was trimmed by 5 bases and V by 2 bases; bases with no gene match: 0.

The rearrangement uses TRBV5-4 and TRBJ2-5; either TRBD1 or TRBD2 may supply D (5 bases each). The CDR3 runs to 13 residues. V lost 7 bases and J lost 3, with 13 bases in between. CDR1 SGHNT and CDR2 YYREEE come from the germline V gene (reference sequence). The CDR3 loop reads CASARRGEETQYF. In DNA form, the CDR3 reads TGTGCCAGCGCTAGAAGGGGAGAAGAGACCCAGTACTTC.

A word on this clone: The same CDR3 arises from other DNA sequences in this sample as well. The chain has TRBV7-3 and TRBJ2-1; 12 positions match TRBD2. The CDR3 runs to 15 residues. The ends lost 5 bases at V and 4 bases at J; junction bases unmatched: 3. Germline V lookup: CDR1 SGHTA, CDR2 FQGTGA. The CDR3 protein is CASSPGLAGYNEQFF. CDR3 sequence (DNA): TGTGCCAGCAGCCCAGGACTAGCGGGGTACAATGAGCAGTTCTTC.

This clone appeared a single time. The gene calls are TRBV18 and TRBJ2-5; 8 bases are a match to TRBD1. J was trimmed by 3 bases and V by 2 bases; bases with no gene match: 11. CDR1 is KGHSH and CDR2 is LQKENI in the germline V gene. The CDR3 has 17 amino acids. The CDR3 DNA follows: TGTGCCAGCTCACCAATTCGAACCGGGACAGGAAAAGAGACCCAGTACTTC. Translation: CASSPIRTGTGKETQYF.

This clone was found a few times. The CDR3 loop reads CASRYNRDSEPGGYTF. CDR3 DNA sequence: TGTGCCAGCAGATACAACCGGGACTCCGAGCCGGGGGGCTACACCTTC. The rearrangement links TRBV2 to TRBJ1-2, with D possibly TRBD1 on 5 matching bases. Trimming cost V 6 bases and J 8 bases, with 25 bases left between them. The germline CDR1 and CDR2 sequences are SNHLY and FYNNEI. CDR3 size: 16 residues.

This clone was counted a few times. This chain links TRBV7-8 with TRBJ2-7; D might be TRBD1 or TRBD2, each matching 5 bases. This CDR3 is 14 amino acids long. V was clipped by 4 bases and J by 6 bases, with 16 bases between them. Germline V gene lookup returns CDR1 SGHVS and CDR2 FQNEAQ. The CDR3 here is CASSSLAVGTEQYF. The CDR3 DNA follows: TGTGCCAGCAGCTCGCTGGCTGTGGGGACCGAGCAGTACTTC. Filled out from reference TRBV7-8 and TRBJ2-7, the complete variable domain reads GAGVSQSPRYKVAKRGQDVALRCDPISGHVSLFWYQQALGQGPEFLTYFQNEAQLDKSGLPSDRFFAERPEGSVSTLKIQRTQQEDSAVYLCASSSLAVGTEQYFGPGTRLTVT.